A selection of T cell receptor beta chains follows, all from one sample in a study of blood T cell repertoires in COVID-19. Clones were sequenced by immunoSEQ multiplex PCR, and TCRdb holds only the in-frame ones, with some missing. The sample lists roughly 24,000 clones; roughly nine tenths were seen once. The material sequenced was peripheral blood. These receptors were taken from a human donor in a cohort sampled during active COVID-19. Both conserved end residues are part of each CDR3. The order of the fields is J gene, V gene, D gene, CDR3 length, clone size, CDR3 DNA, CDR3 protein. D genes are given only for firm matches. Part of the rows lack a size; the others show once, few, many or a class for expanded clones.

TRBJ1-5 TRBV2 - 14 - TGTGCCAGCAGCGCTGACAGGTCCAATCAGCCCCAGCATTTT CASSADRSNQPQHF
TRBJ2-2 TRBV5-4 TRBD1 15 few TGTGCCAGCAGTCTGACAGGGGTATACACCGGGGAGCTGTTTTTT CASSLTGVYTGELFF
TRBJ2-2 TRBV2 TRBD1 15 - TGTGCCAGCAGCGGACAGGGGCGCAACACCGGGGAGCTGTTTTTT CASSGQGRNTGELFF
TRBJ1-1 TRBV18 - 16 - TGTGCCAGCTCACCACAGTTTGGGGACATGAACACTGAAGCTTTCTTT CASSPQFGDMNTEAFF
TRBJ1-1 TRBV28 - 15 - TGTGCCAGCAGTTGGGGATGGGGCAGCAACACTGAAGCTTTCTTT CASSWGWGSNTEAFF
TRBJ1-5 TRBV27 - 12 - TGTGCCAGCAGTTTAAGAGGTCAGCCCCAGCATTTT CASSLRGQPQHF
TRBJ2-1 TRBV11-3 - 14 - TGTGCCAGCAGCTTACGCACGGCCTACAATGAGCAGTTCTTC CASSLRTAYNEQFF
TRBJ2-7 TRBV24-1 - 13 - TGTGCCACCAGTGACCATGGAGGAAACGAGCAGTACTTC CATSDHGGNEQYF
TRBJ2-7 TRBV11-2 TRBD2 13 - TGTGCCAGCAGCTTAGCGGGAGGAGACGAGCAGTACTTC CASSLAGGDEQYF
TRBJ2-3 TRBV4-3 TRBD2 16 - TGCGCCAGCAGCCAAGGACTAGCGGGGGGGGTAGATACGCAGTATTTT CASSQGLAGGVDTQYF
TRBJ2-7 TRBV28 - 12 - TGTGCCAGCAGTCCCGGGGACTACGAGCAGTACTTC CASSPGDYEQYF
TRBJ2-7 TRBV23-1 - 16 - TGCGCCAGCAGTCAATCGTTGGAGGGGATCCCCTACGAGCAGTACTTC CASSQSLEGIPYEQYF
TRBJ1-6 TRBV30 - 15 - TGTGCCTGGAGGGGTCAGGGGTCCTATAATTCACCCCTCCACTTT CAWRGQGSYNSPLHF
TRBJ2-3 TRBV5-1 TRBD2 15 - TGCGCCAGCAGCTCCTCTAGCGGGGAAAGGGGTACGCAGTATTTT CASSSSSGERGTQYF
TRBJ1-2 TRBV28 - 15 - TGTGCCAGCAGCCAATCGAGGCCCGCGGCAGCGGGTAATTCCTTC CASSQSRPAAAGNSF
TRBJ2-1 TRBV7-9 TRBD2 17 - TGTGCCAGCAGCCCGCAGGGACTAGCGGGGGCCTACAATGAGCAGTTCTTC CASSPQGLAGAYNEQFF
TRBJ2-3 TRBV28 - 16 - TGTGCCAGCAGTCTCGGAGGGCCCATCAGCACAGATACGCAGTATTTT CASSLGGPISTDTQYF
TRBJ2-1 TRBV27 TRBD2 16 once TGTGCCAGCAGTTTGGGTGAGGGGCGGGGGTACAATGAGCAGTTCTTC CASSLGEGRGYNEQFF
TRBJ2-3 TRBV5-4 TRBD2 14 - TGTGCCAGCAGCTTCTCTAGCGGGGGAAATACGCAGTATTTT CASSFSSGGNTQYF
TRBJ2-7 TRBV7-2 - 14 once TGTGCCAGCAGCGCCGACAGACAATCCTACGAGCAGTACTTC CASSADRQSYEQYF
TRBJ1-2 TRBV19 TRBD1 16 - TGTGCCAGTAGTGCCGGGACAGGGGCCGCTAACTATGGCTACACCTTC CASSAGTGAANYGYTF
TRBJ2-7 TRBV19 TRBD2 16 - TGTGCCAGTAGTTTTTCGACTAGCGGGATCTCCTACGAGCAGTACTTC CASSFSTSGISYEQYF
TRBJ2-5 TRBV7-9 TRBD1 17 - TGTGCCAGCAGCCGAACCCAGACAGGGAACATACAAGAGACCCAGTACTTC CASSRTQTGNIQETQYF
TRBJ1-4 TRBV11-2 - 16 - TGTGCCAGCAGCTCCCGGGCGGGGGGACGGGGTGAAAAACTGTTTTTT CASSSRAGGRGEKLFF
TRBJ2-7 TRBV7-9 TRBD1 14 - TGTGCCAGCAGCTCCGGGACAGGGGACTACGAGCAGTACTTC CASSSGTGDYEQYF
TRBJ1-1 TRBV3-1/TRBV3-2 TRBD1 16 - TGTGCCAGCAGCCCGACTGCCGGGACAGGGGATTCTGAAGCTTTCTTT CASSPTAGTGDSEAFF
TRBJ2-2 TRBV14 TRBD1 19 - TGTGCCAGCAGCCCACACCACCGACAGGGGTGGAAAAGCACCGGGGAGCTGTTTTTT CASSPHHRQGWKSTGELFF
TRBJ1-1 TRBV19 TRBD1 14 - TGTGCCAGTAGTCTGCAGGGGGAACGGACTGAAGCTTTCTTT CASSLQGERTEAFF
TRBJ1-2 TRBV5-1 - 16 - TGCGCCAGCAGCTTCTCTTCCGGGACGGGGGGCTATGGCTACACCTTC CASSFSSGTGGYGYTF
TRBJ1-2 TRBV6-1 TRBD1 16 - TGTGCCCTCAGTGAGTTAGGGACAGGGATTATCTATGGCTACACCTTC CALSELGTGIIYGYTF
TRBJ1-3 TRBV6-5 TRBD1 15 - TGTGCCAGCAGTCCGGACAGGGGGCTTGGAAACACCATATATTTT CASSPDRGLGNTIYF
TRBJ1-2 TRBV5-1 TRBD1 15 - TGCGCCAGCAGCCCCCGGGACAGGGGTCGGAATGGCTACACCTTC CASSPRDRGRNGYTF
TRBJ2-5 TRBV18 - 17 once TGTGCCAGCTCACCACAAATCCTCACCGACAGACAAGAGACCCAGTACTTC CASSPQILTDRQETQYF
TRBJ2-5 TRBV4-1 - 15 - TGCGCCAGCAGCCAAGCCTACAGTGGCGGGGAGACCCAGTACTTC CASSQAYSGGETQYF
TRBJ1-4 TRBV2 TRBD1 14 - TGTGCCAGCAGTTGGACAGGGCTTAATGAAAAACTGTTTTTT CASSWTGLNEKLFF
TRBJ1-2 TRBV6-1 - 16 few TGTGCCAGCAGTGAAGCGAGGGTGGGGGCAGTCTATGGCTACACCTTC CASSEARVGAVYGYTF
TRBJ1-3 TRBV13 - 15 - TGTGCCAGCAGCTTAGGTGCGGGGGTCGGAAACACCATATATTTT CASSLGAGVGNTIYF
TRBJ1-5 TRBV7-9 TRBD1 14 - TGTGCCAGCAGCAGAGGGACAGGTGATCAGCCCCAGCATTTT CASSRGTGDQPQHF
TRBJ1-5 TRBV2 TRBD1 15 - TGTGCCAGCAGTGACGCGGACAGGGGGGGACAGCCCCAGCATTTT CASSDADRGGQPQHF
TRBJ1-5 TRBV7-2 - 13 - TGTGCCAGCAGCTTAGTTGAGCGTCAGCCCCAGCATTTT CASSLVERQPQHF
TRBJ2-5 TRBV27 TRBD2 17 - TGTGCCAGCAGTCAAGGACTAGCGGGGGCCCCCCAGCAGACCCAGTACTTC CASSQGLAGAPQQTQYF
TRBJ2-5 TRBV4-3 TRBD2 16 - TGCGCCAGCAGCCAAGTGAAAGCGGGGGGGCAAGAGACCCAGTACTTC CASSQVKAGGQETQYF
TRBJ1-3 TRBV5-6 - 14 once TGTGCCAGCAGCTCCAGGGTTTTCGGAAACACCATATATTTT CASSSRVFGNTIYF
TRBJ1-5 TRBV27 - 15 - TGTGCCAGCAGTTTATCTTGGGTTGCGGGACAGCCCCAGCATTTT CASSLSWVAGQPQHF
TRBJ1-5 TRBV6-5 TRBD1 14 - TGTGCCAGCAGTCTCCGGGACAGGGGCCAGCCCCAGCATTTT CASSLRDRGQPQHF
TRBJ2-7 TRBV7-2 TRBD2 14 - TGTGCCAGCAGCACTAGGACTAGCGGGACGGAGCAGTACTTC CASSTRTSGTEQYF
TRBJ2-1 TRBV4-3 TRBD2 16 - TGCGCCAGCAGCCAAGAAGCTAGCGGGGAATACAATGAGCAGTTCTTC CASSQEASGEYNEQFF
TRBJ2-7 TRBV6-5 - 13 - TGTGCCAGCAAGGGGCAGGGTCCCTACGAGCAGTACTTC CASKGQGPYEQYF
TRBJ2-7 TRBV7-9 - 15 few TGTGCCAGCAGCCCAATGGGCCAGGGGAGCTACGAGCAGTACTTC CASSPMGQGSYEQYF